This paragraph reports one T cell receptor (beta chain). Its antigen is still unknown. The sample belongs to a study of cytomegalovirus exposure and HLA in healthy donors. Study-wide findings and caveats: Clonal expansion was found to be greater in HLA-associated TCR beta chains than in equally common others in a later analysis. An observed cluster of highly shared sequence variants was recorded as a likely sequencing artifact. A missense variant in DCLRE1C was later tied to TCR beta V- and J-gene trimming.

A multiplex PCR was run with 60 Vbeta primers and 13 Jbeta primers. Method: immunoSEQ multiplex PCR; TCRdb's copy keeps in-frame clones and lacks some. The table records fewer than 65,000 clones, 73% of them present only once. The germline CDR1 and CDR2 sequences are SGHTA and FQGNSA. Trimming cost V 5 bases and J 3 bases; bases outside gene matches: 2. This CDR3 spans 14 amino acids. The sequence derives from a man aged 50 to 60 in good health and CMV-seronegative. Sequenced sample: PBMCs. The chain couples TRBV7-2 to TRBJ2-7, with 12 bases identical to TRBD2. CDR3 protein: CASSRTSGVYEQYF. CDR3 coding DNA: TGTGCCAGCAGCAGGACTAGCGGGGTCTACGAGCAGTACTTC.